The 22 T cell receptor beta chains in this list originate from one sample, sequenced in a study of T-cell memory formation after mild COVID-19 (dated by TCRdb to the early 2020s). Receptor libraries were prepared by 5' RACE. The sequencer was an Illumina NovaSeq 6000. TCRdb trimmed the raw reads at Q25, called clones with MiXCR and kept productive beta chains. When rows share a CDR3 protein, they turn into one entry using the most common DNA and genes. This sample holds about 360,000 distinct CDR3 sequences; approximately 15% were observed only once. In total, the top ten clones hold less than 25% of the sample. The sample was PBMCs or a T cell subset sorted from them (not recorded which). These receptors were taken from a man between 18 and 35 years old who had mild COVID-19 (a few samples of this study predate the infection). The sample titles of this study are shuffled in the database, so cell type and time point are left out; the donor was told from shared clones.

CDR3 DNA sequence: TGTGCCAGCAGAATTAGGGGTAGCACAGATACGCAGTATTTT. This gives the protein CASRIRGSTDTQYF. V gene TRBV12-3 or TRBV12-4 combines with J gene TRBJ2-3; perhaps TRBD1 as D (5 bases). The CDR3 totals 14 residues. V dropped 6 bases and J dropped 0 bases, with 10 bases sitting between them.

The chain links TRBV7-8 to TRBJ1-1; 8 positions match TRBD1. From germline, CDR1 is SGHVS and CDR2 FQNEAQ. This CDR3 has 14 amino acids. With V trimmed by 3 bases and J by 4 bases, 4 bases remained unmatched. CDR3 DNA: TGTGCCAGCAGCTTTCGGACAGGGATCACTGAAGCTTTCTTT. It encodes CASSFRTGITEAFF.

The CDR3, as DNA: TGTGCCACCCGAGGGTCAGGGTATCGTGGCTACACCTTC. This sequence encodes CATRGSGYRGYTF. The chain couples TRBV6-5 to TRBJ1-2; a possible D gene is TRBD1 (5 bases). V lost 10 bases and J lost 7, with 19 bases in between. The CDR3 has 13 amino acids. The germline V gene has CDR1 MNHEY and CDR2 SVGAGI.

Only a few counts were recorded for this clonotype. The genes are TRBV6-5 and TRBJ2-7; 14 nucleotides match TRBD2. Germline values: CDR1 MNHEY, CDR2 SVGAGI. The ends lost 6 bases at V and 3 bases at J; junction bases unmatched: 4. CDR3 length equals 15 residues. The DNA of the CDR3 is TGTGCCAGCAGCCTCGGGACTAGCGGGGGCTACGAGCAGTACTTC. This translates into CASSLGTSGGYEQYF.

This clonotype appeared a few times. The chain couples TRBV4-3 to TRBJ1-6; the match to TRBD1 covers 9 bases. This CDR3 region has 15 residues. V gave up 2 bases and J gave up 9 bases; unmatched junction bases: 5. Germline loops: CDR1 LGHNA, CDR2 YSLEER. The CDR3 nucleotides are TGCGCCAGCAGCCAATTGGGACAGGGCGGTTCACCCCTCCACTTT. Its translation is CASSQLGQGGSPLHF.

This clonotype was seen a few times. The chain carries TRBV7-9 and TRBJ1-6; D ambiguous. V dropped 5 bases and J dropped 10 bases, with 12 bases sitting between them. The CDR3 covers 13 residues. From germline, CDR1 is SEHNR and CDR2 FQNEAQ (reference sequence). The CDR3 here is CASSPEARSPLHF. For the CDR3, the DNA is TGTGCCAGCAGCCCTGAGGCAAGGTCACCCCTCCACTTT.

This clonotype was seen a few times. The chain employs TRBV6-5 and TRBJ1-6, with D perhaps TRBD1 (6 bases). V lost 2 bases and J 10 bases, leaving 15 bases between the germline ends. The CDR3 runs to 15 residues. CDR1 is MNHEY, CDR2 SVGAGI, per germline. In DNA, the CDR3 is TGTGCCAGCAGTTACCTGAACAGGGATCTATCACCCCTCCACTTT. It translates to CASSYLNRDLSPLHF.

This clonotype was seen more than once but under ten times. The CDR3 loop is CASSKDREETQYF. The CDR3 DNA sequence: TGTGCCAGCAGCAAGGACAGGGAAGAGACCCAGTACTTC. The chain has TRBV9 and TRBJ2-5, with 8 nucleotides matching TRBD1. The CDR3 runs to 13 residues. The ends lost 4 bases at V and 3 bases at J; junction bases unmatched: 2. The germline V gene encodes CDR1 SGDLS and CDR2 YYNGEE.

This clonotype was seen repeatedly, ten times or more. The chain carries TRBV20-1 and TRBJ2-7; perhaps TRBD1 as D (5 bases). Germline V gene sequence: CDR1 DFQATT, CDR2 SNEGSKA (reference sequence). This CDR3 is built from 14 residues. V dropped 0 bases and J dropped 4 bases, with 13 bases sitting between them. The CDR3: CSARDDSNTYEQYV. The CDR3 region has the DNA TGCAGTGCTAGAGACGACAGTAACACTTACGAGCAGTACGTC.

There are a few counts of this clonotype. The rearrangement joins TRBV12-3 or TRBV12-4 to TRBJ1-2; D not certain. V was shortened by 1 base and J by 4 bases, with 19 bases between the two germline ends. The CDR3 covers 17 residues. The CDR3 protein is CASSLGAGGSLSYGYTF. The DNA of the CDR3 is TGTGCCAGCAGTTTAGGGGCCGGCGGGAGCCTATCCTATGGCTACACCTTC.

The CDR3 region is CASSTGQDGYTF. In nucleotides, the CDR3 is TGTGCCAGCAGCACCGGACAGGATGGCTACACCTTC. This chain links TRBV5-4 with TRBJ1-2; 7 bases are shared with TRBD1. Germline V CDR1 and CDR2: SGHNT, YYREEE (reference sequence). The J segment lost 6 bases and the V segment lost 4 bases, leaving 3 bases of the junction unmatched. CDR3 length: 12 residues.

This clonotype appeared a single time. The chain recombines TRBV5-1 with TRBJ1-2, with D possibly TRBD1 on 5 matching bases. Per germline, CDR1 SGHRS and CDR2 YFSETQ. The CDR3 sequence is 13 residues long. V was shortened by 4 bases and J by 5 bases, with 12 bases between the two germline ends. CDR3 loop: CASSPRDLYGYTF. The CDR3 DNA reads TGCGCCAGCAGCCCCCGGGACTTGTATGGCTACACCTTC.

The gene calls are TRBV2 and TRBJ1-1, with D perhaps TRBD1 (6 bases). V was pared by 9 bases and J by 11 bases, with 16 bases between. From germline, CDR1 is SNHLY and CDR2 FYNNEI. The CDR3 is 11 amino acids. The CDR3 coding sequence is TGTGCCAGTATTGTGACAGGTCCCGCTTTCTTT. As protein: CASIVTGPAFF.

The chain combines TRBV4-1 with TRBJ1-4, with 7 bases aligning to TRBD1. CDR1 and CDR2 (germline): MGHRA, YSYEKL. This CDR3 has 19 amino acids. Trimming took 5 bases from V and 5 from J; bases not matched to a gene: 20. In nucleotides, the CDR3 is TGCGCCAGCAGCAAAACGTTTGGGCCCACGACAGGGAAGAATGAAAAACTGTTTTTT. This codes for CASSKTFGPTTGKNEKLFF.

This clonotype turned up a few times. This chain joins TRBV4-2 and TRBJ1-2; weak D call: TRBD1 (6 bases). This CDR3 is built from 15 residues. Trimming removed 0 bases at V and 2 bases at J, with 10 bases between. Germline values: CDR1 LGHNA, CDR2 YNFKEQ. The CDR3 sequence is CASSQDRTENYGYTF. The CDR3 DNA sequence: TGTGCCAGCAGCCAAGACCGGACAGAGAACTATGGCTACACCTTC.

This clonotype was found a few times. This rearrangement joins TRBV5-1 to TRBJ2-1; TRBD1 matches 8 bases. CDR3 length: 15 residues. The V and J ends lost 4 bases and 2 bases, in that order; junction bases with no gene match: 5. The V gene's germline CDR1 is SGHRS and CDR2 YFSETQ. The DNA of the CDR3 is TGCGCCAGCAGCACTCGACAGGGGACCTACAATGAGCAGTTCTTC. Its translation is CASSTRQGTYNEQFF.

In its sample, this clonotype was seen a few times. V gene TRBV5-4 combines with J gene TRBJ1-2; 7 bases match TRBD1. V shed 5 bases and J 0 bases; nucleotides not matched to a gene: 10. CDR1 and CDR2 from the germline V gene are SGHNT and YYREEE (reference sequence). The CDR3 has 16 residues. CDR3 DNA sequence: TGTGCCAGCAGTTCGGCCGGGACAGCAGCTAACTATGGCTACACCTTC. Translation: CASSSAGTAANYGYTF.

This clonotype has only a few counts. This chain uses TRBV7-8 with TRBJ2-5; D tentatively fits TRBD1 or TRBD2 (6 bases each). V was clipped by 5 bases and J by 4 bases, with 17 bases between them. The CDR3 is 15 amino acids. Germline lookup yields CDR1 SGHVS and CDR2 FQNEAQ. The CDR3 region is CASSTERGGRETQYF. CDR3 DNA sequence: TGTGCCAGCAGCACCGAAAGAGGGGGGAGAGAGACCCAGTACTTC.

This clonotype has just a few counts. The rearrangement links TRBV5-1 to TRBJ1-3; unclear D gene. Between the trimmed V and J ends, which lost 0 bases and 0 bases, there was a span of 7 bases. The length of the CDR3 is 15 residues. The V gene's germline CDR1 is SGHRS and CDR2 YFSETQ. The CDR3, as DNA: TGCGCCAGCAGCTTGGACGGCAGCTCTGGAAACACCATATATTTT. Protein: CASSLDGSSGNTIYF.

The chain combines TRBV14 with TRBJ1-1; D is unclear. Deletions cut 4 bases from V and 7 bases from J, with 16 bases between. The CDR3 is 14 residues long. Germline loops: CDR1 SGHDN, CDR2 FVKESK. Written as DNA, the CDR3 is TGTGCCAGCAGCCCCCTGCGCGAATCAAGTGAAGCTTTCTTT. Protein product: CASSPLRESSEAFF.

The table lists this clonotype with a few counts. V is TRBV5-1 and J is TRBJ2-5; D perhaps matches TRBD2 (5 bases). Germline V gives CDR1 SGHRS, CDR2 YFSETQ. With 4 bases removed from V and 3 bases from J, the gap between germline ends came to 10 bases. The CDR3 consists of 13 residues. CDR3: CASSRNGEETQYF. The CDR3 coding sequence is TGCGCCAGCAGCAGGAACGGGGAAGAGACCCAGTACTTC.

This clonotype was observed a handful of times. This sequence joins TRBV18 and TRBJ2-7; either TRBD1 or TRBD2 may fit D (5 bases each). The CDR3 length is 14 residues. V lost 4 bases, J lost 7 bases, and 17 bases lay in between. CDR1 KGHSH and CDR2 LQKENI come from the germline V gene. The CDR3: CASSLSYRDEEQYV. The DNA for the CDR3 is TGTGCCAGCTCACTAAGCTACCGGGACGAAGAGCAGTACGTC.